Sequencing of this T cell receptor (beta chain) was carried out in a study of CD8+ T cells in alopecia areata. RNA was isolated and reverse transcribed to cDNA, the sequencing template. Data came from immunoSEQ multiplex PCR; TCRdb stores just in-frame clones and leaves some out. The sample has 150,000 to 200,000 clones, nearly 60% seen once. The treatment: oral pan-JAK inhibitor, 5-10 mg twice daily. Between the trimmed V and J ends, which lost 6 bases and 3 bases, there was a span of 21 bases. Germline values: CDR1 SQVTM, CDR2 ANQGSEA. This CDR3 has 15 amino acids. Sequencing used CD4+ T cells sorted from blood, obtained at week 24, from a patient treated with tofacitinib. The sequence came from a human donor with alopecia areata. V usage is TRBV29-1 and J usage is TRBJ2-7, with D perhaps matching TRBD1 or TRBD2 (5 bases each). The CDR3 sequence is CSVRSGTSGIYEQYF. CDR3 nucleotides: TGCAGCGTCCGCTCCGGGACGTCTGGAATCTACGAGCAGTACTTC.